One and the same sample provided the 17 T cell receptor beta chains below, sequenced in a study of T cell responses to AZD1222 COVID-19 vaccine (dated by TCRdb to 2020 to 2023). The sample's time point label is to be understood as: baseline before first vaccination. Libraries were built with the immunoSEQ multiplex PCR assay. TCRdb holds this immuneACCESS table with in-frame rearrangements only. Some clones are missing; in checked studies, unresolved V genes explain under half, and the rest has no known cause. The table for this sample lists 95,000 to 150,000 clones; 86% of them were counted only once. The top ten constitute roughly 7.7% of the sample. Sequencing was performed on peripheral blood, taken on day 0 of AZD1222 vaccination. These receptors originate from an adult in good health.

This chain's CDR3 is CASSKAADREQYF. The CDR3 DNA reads TGTGCCAGCAGCAAAGCGGCCGACAGGGAGCAGTACTTC. The chain has TRBV21-1 and TRBJ2-7; TRBD1 is the table's D call, not checked against the DNA. TRBV21-1 constitutes a pseudogene. The CDR3 covers 13 residues.

This chain joins TRBV7-9 and TRBJ2-7, with D possibly TRBD1 on 6 matching bases. The CDR3 loop spans 14 amino acids. CDR1 and CDR2 (germline): SEHNR, FQNEAQ (reference sequence). Trimming took 5 bases from V and 7 from J, leaving 18 bases between them. CDR3 protein: CASSVHGGPGEQYF. The DNA for the CDR3 is TGTGCCAGCAGCGTCCATGGGGGCCCGGGGGAGCAGTACTTC.

The chain combines TRBV6-4 with TRBJ2-2; D may correspond to TRBD1 or TRBD2 (5 bases each). Trimming removed 8 bases at V and 1 base at J, with 11 bases between. This CDR3 has 14 residues. Germline V gene sequence: CDR1 MRHNA, CDR2 SNTAGT. CDR3 loop: CASRDGGNTGELFF. The CDR3 DNA reads TGTGCCAGCCGGGACGGCGGGAACACCGGGGAGCTGTTTTTT.

The chain carries TRBV9 and TRBJ1-2; 8 nucleotides align to TRBD1. CDR1 is SGDLS, CDR2 YYNGEE, per germline. The CDR3 has 18 amino acids. V was clipped by 4 bases and J by 3 bases; unmatched bases: 17. DNA of the CDR3: TGTGCCAGCAGCCCCACCTGGGGGATGGGGGACAGGTACTATGGCTACACCTTC. Amino acid sequence: CASSPTWGMGDRYYGYTF.

This clone came up once. V gene TRBV3-1 (or the pseudogene TRBV3-2) combines with J gene TRBJ2-1; the match to TRBD2 covers 7 bases. The V segment lost 6 bases and the J segment 0 bases; nucleotides outside the gene matches: 8. This CDR3 has 16 amino acids. Germline loops: CDR1 LGHDT, CDR2 YNNKEL (reference sequence). This CDR3 is CASRLSSGGSYNEQFF. The CDR3 region has the DNA TGTGCCAGCAGACTATCTAGCGGCGGCTCCTACAATGAGCAGTTCTTC.

This clone occurred a few times. This chain connects TRBV5-1 to TRBJ1-5; D is unresolved. The CDR3 contains 13 residues. In germline, CDR1 is SGHRS, CDR2 YFSETQ. Between the trimmed V and J ends, which lost 0 bases and 4 bases, there was a span of 5 bases. The CDR3 bases are TGCGCCAGCAGCTTGGCCGGGAATCAGCCCCAGCATTTT. It translates to CASSLAGNQPQHF.

CDR3 loop: CASSSYTGVDYGYTF. The CDR3 nucleotides are TGTGCCAGCAGCTCGTATACAGGGGTCGACTATGGCTACACCTTC. This chain links TRBV7-2 with TRBJ1-2; TRBD1 aligns across 7 bases. CDR3 length: 15 amino acids. From germline, CDR1 is SGHTA and CDR2 FQGNSA. The junction had 8 bases not matched to a gene; V was cut back by 4 bases and J by 3 bases.

This rearrangement joins TRBV7-8 to TRBJ2-7, with D unclear. The germline V and J ends were trimmed by 1 base and 1 base, with 11 bases remaining between them. The V gene's germline CDR1 is SGHVS and CDR2 FQNEAQ. This CDR3 is built from 15 residues. The chain's CDR3 is CASSLGLGPSYEQYF. CDR3 DNA sequence: TGTGCCAGCAGCTTAGGGCTAGGGCCGTCCTACGAGCAGTACTTC.

The V and J genes are TRBV9 and TRBJ2-2; 7 bases are shared with TRBD1. The CDR3 length is 17 residues. Per the germline V gene, CDR1 is SGDLS and CDR2 is YYNGEE. V lost 3 bases to trimming and J lost 5 bases; unmatched junction nucleotides: 13. Here the CDR3 DNA reads TGTGCCAGCAGCGGGAACCCCCGAGGGGGCCTGACCGGGGAGCTGTTTTTT. Its protein is CASSGNPRGGLTGELFF.

The V gene is TRBV30, the J gene TRBJ2-5; 10 bases line up with TRBD2. Germline loops: CDR1 GTSNPN, CDR2 SVGIG (reference sequence). V lost 4 bases and J lost 3; bases outside the gene matches: 11. CDR3 length: 16 amino acids. CDR3 coding DNA: TGTGCCTGGAAATGGAGTAGCGGGAGGAGGAAAGAGACCCAGTACTTC. Protein sequence: CAWKWSSGRRKETQYF.

CDR3 region: CASSQEWAGGRNTGELFF. CDR3 in DNA: TGCGCCAGCAGCCAAGAATGGGCAGGAGGACGGAACACCGGGGAGCTGTTTTTT. V and J are TRBV4-3 and TRBJ2-2; tentatively, D is TRBD2 (5 bases). CDR3 length equals 18 residues. Deletions cut 0 bases from V and 1 base from J, with 15 bases between. In germline, CDR1 is LGHNA, CDR2 YSLEER.

The gene calls are TRBV5-4 and TRBJ2-3; 8 bases align to TRBD1. Germline-derived CDR1 and CDR2 are SGHNT and YYREEE (reference sequence). Unmatched junction bases numbered 9, after V lost 2 bases and J lost 1 base. This CDR3 is built from 17 residues. The DNA of the CDR3 is TGTGCCAGCAGCTTAATCACAGGGGGTTCGGGCACAGATACGCAGTATTTT. Translating it yields CASSLITGGSGTDTQYF. The complete variable domain, with remaining parts taken from reference TRBV5-4 and TRBJ2-3, reads ETGVTQSPTHLIKTRGQQVTLRCSSQSGHNTVSWYQQALGQGPQFIFQYYREEENGRGNFPPRFSGLQFPNYSSELNVNALELDDSALYLCASSLITGGSGTDTQYFGPGTRLTVL.

V usage is TRBV28 and J usage is TRBJ2-7; 7 bases agree with TRBD1. The germline gives CDR1 MDHEN, CDR2 SYDVKM. CDR3 length: 15 amino acids. Trimming removed 3 bases from V and 0 bases from J; junction bases left unmatched: 5. The CDR3 nucleotides read TGTGCCAGCAGTTTCTATAGACAGGGCTCCTACGAGCAGTACTTC. This translates into CASSFYRQGSYEQYF.

This clone was seen a few times. The V call is TRBV6-5, the J call TRBJ1-5; TRBD1 aligns across 11 bases. J gave up 6 bases and V 4 bases, and 8 bases lay outside the gene matches. Looked up from germline, CDR1 is MNHEY and CDR2 is SVGAGI. The CDR3 runs to 16 residues. For the CDR3, the DNA is TGTGCCAGCAGTTCCCGGACAGGGGGCGTCGGTCAGCCCCAGCATTTT. Translated, it gives CASSSRTGGVGQPQHF.

The table lists this clone with a count of one. The V and J genes are TRBV30 and TRBJ1-6, with D tentatively TRBD1 (6 bases). Germline V gives CDR1 GTSNPN, CDR2 SVGIG (reference sequence). Trimming stripped 7 bases from V and 10 bases from J, with 17 bases between. The length of the CDR3 is 13 residues. The CDR3 DNA follows: TGTGCCTCAACGACAGGCGCAAGGTCACCCCTCCACTTT. Its translation is CASTTGARSPLHF.

The gene calls are TRBV28 and TRBJ2-7; 10 nucleotides align to TRBD2. Per germline, CDR1 MDHEN and CDR2 SYDVKM. Trimming at V came to 2 bases and at J to 3 bases, leaving 4 bases not matched to a gene. The CDR3 is 15 residues long. Here the CDR3 DNA reads TGTGCCAGCAGTTTAGGAGCGGGAGGGAACTACGAGCAGTACTTC. This sequence encodes CASSLGAGGNYEQYF.

The chain recombines TRBV28 with TRBJ1-2; TRBD1 agrees at 12 bases. The CDR3 loop spans 16 amino acids. The ends lost 5 bases at V and 5 bases at J; junction bases unmatched: 9. Per germline, CDR1 MDHEN and CDR2 SYDVKM. CDR3 nucleotides: TGTGCCAGCAGTCACGGGACAGGGGGCCGGGGTTATGGCTACACCTTC. Its protein product is CASSHGTGGRGYGYTF.